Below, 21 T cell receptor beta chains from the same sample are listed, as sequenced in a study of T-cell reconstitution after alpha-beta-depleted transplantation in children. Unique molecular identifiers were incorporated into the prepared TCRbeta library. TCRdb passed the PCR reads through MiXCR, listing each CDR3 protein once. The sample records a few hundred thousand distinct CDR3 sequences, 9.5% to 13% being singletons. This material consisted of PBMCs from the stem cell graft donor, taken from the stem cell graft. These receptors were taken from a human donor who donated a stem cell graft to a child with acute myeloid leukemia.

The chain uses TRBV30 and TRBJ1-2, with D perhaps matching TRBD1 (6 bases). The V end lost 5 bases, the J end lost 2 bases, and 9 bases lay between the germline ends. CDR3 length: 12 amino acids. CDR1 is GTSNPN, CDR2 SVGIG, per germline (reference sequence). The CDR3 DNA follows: TGTGCCTGGGAACAGGGAAACTATGGCTACACCTTC. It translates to CAWEQGNYGYTF.

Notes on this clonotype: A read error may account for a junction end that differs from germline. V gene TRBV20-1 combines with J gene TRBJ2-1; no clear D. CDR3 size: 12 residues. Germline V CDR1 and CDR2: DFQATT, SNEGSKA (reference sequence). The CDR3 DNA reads TGCAGTGCTAGTGTCTCCGACAATGAGCAGTTCTTC. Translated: CSASVSDNEQFF.

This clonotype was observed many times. CDR3 sequence reads: CASSPGLGVTEAFF. The CDR3 region has the DNA TGCGCCAGCAGCCCGGGGTTGGGAGTAACTGAAGCTTTCTTT. The chain links TRBV5-1 to TRBJ1-1; D not certain. V lost 4 bases, J lost 5 bases, and 15 bases lay in between. Germline V gives CDR1 SGHRS, CDR2 YFSETQ. The CDR3 runs to 14 residues.

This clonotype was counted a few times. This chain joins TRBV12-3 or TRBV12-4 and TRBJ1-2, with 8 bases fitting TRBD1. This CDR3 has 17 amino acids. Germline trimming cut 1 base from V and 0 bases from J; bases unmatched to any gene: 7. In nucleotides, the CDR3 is TGTGCCAGCAGTTTAGACGGTTGGACAGGGACTAACTATGGCTACACCTTC. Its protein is CASSLDGWTGTNYGYTF.

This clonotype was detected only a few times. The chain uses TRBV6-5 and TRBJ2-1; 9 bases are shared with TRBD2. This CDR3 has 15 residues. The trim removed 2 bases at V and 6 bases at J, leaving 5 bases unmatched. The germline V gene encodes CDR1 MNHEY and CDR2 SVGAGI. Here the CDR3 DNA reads TGTGCCAGCAGTTACACTAGCGGGTTGGTCAATGAGCAGTTCTTC. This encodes CASSYTSGLVNEQFF.

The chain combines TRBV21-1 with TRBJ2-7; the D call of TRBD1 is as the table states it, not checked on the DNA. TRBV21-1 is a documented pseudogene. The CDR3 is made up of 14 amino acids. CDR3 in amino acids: CASSKGWDMYEQYV. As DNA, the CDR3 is TGTGCCAGCAGCAAAGGGTGGGACATGTACGAGCAGTACGTC.

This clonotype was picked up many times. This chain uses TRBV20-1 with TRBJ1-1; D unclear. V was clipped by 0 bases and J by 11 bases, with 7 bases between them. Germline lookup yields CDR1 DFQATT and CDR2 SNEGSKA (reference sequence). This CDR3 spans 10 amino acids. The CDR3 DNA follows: TGCAGTGCTAGAGATCGTAGGGCTTTCTTT. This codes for CSARDRRAFF.

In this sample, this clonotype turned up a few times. DNA of the CDR3: TGTGCCAGCTCACCAAGCCAACTCCCAGAGAACTATGGCTACACCTTC. As protein: CASSPSQLPENYGYTF. V gene TRBV18 combines with J gene TRBJ1-2; D not certain. The CDR3 sequence is 16 residues long. V shed 2 bases and J shed 2 bases, with 15 bases lying between them. Germline loops: CDR1 KGHSH, CDR2 LQKENI. Looking up the rest from reference TRBV18 and TRBJ1-2 gives the full variable domain: NAGVMQNPRHLVRRRGQEARLRCSPMKGHSHVYWYRQLPEEGLKFMVYLQKENIIDESGMPKERFSAEFPKEGPSILRIQQVVRGDSAAYFCASSPSQLPENYGYTFGSGTRLTVV.

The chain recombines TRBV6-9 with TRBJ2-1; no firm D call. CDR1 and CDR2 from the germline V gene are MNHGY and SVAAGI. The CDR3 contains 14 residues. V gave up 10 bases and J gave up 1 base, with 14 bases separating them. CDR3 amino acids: CAIKARCSYNEQFF. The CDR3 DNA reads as TGTGCCATTAAGGCTCGTTGTTCCTACAATGAGCAGTTCTTC.

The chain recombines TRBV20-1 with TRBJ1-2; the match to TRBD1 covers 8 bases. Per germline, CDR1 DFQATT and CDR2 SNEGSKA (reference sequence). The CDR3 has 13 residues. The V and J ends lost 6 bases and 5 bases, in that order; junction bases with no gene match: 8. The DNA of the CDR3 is TGCAGTGCCCTCGCAGGGGGCGAGTATGGCTACACCTTC. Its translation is CSALAGGEYGYTF.

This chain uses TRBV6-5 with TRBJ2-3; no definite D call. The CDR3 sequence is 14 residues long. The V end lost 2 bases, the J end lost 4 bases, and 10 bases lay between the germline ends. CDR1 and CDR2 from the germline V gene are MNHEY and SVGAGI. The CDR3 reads CASSYRLPSDTQYF. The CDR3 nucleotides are TGTGCCAGCAGTTACAGGCTTCCCTCAGATACGCAGTATTTT.

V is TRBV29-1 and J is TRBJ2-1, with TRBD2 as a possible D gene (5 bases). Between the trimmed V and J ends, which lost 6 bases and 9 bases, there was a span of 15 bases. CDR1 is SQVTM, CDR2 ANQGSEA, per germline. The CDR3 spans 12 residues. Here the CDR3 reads CSVGPDSREQFF. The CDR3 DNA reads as TGCAGCGTCGGCCCGGACTCCCGTGAGCAGTTCTTC.

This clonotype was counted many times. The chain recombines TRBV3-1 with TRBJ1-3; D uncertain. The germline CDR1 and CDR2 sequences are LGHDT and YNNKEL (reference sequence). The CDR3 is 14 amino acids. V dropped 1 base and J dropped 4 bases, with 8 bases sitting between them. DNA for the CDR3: TGTGCCAGCAGCCAAGTCCGGGGAGGAAACACCATATATTTT. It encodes CASSQVRGGNTIYF.

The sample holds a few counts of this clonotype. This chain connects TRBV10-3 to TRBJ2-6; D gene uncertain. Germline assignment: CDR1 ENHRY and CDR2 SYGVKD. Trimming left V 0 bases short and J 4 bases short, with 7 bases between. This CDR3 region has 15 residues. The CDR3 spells CAISESQPGANVLTF. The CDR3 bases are TGTGCCATCAGTGAGTCACAGCCAGGGGCCAACGTCCTGACTTTC.

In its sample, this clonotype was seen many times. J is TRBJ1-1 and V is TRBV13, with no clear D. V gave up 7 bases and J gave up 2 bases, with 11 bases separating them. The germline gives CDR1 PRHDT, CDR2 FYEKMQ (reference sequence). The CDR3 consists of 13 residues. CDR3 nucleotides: TGTGCCAGCACGAGCACACTTAACACTGAAGCTTTCTTT. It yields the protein CASTSTLNTEAFF.

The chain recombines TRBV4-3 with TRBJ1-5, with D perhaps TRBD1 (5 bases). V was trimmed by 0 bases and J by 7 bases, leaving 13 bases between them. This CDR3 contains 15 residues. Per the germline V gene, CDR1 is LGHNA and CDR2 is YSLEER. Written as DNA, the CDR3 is TGCGCCAGCAGCCAAGATCATGGGGCTCAACAGCCCCAGCATTTT. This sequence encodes CASSQDHGAQQPQHF.

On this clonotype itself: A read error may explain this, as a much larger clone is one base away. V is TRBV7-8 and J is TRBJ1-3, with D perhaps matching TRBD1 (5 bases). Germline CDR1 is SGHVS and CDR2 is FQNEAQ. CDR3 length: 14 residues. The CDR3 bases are TGTGTCAGCAGCCGCGTGGGGGATGGAAACACCATATATTTT. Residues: CVSSRVGDGNTIYF.

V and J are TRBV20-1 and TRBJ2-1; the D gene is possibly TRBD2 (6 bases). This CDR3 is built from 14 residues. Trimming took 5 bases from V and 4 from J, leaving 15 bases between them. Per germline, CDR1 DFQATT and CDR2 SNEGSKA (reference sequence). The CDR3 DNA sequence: TGCAGTGCTTCGAAAGCGGGTCAGTACAATGAGCAGTTCTTC. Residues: CSASKAGQYNEQFF.

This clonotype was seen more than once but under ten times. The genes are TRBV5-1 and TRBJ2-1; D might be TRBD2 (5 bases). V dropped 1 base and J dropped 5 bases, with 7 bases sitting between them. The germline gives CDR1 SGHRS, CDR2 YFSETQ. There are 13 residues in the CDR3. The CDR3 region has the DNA TGCGCCAGCAGCTTGAGAGGGAACAATGAGCAGTTCTTC. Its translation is CASSLRGNNEQFF.

DNA for the CDR3: TGCAGTGCTGAGATGGAGACGGGACGGGTCTACGAGCAGTACTTC. Encoded protein: CSAEMETGRVYEQYF. The rearrangement links TRBV20-1 to TRBJ2-7, with D possibly being TRBD1 or TRBD2 (5 bases each). The CDR3 has 15 residues. Germline V gene lookup returns CDR1 DFQATT and CDR2 SNEGSKA (reference sequence). V was shortened by 5 bases and J by 3 bases, with 20 bases between the two germline ends.

CDR3: CASSQARLGELNEQYF. CDR3 coding DNA: TGCGCCAGCAGCCAAGCCCGACTAGGGGAGCTGAACGAGCAGTACTTC. The chain uses TRBV4-1 and TRBJ2-7, with a tentative D call TRBD2 (6 bases). The CDR3 is made up of 16 amino acids. Per the germline V gene, CDR1 is MGHRA and CDR2 is YSYEKL. Trimming left V 1 base short and J 5 bases short, with 18 bases between.